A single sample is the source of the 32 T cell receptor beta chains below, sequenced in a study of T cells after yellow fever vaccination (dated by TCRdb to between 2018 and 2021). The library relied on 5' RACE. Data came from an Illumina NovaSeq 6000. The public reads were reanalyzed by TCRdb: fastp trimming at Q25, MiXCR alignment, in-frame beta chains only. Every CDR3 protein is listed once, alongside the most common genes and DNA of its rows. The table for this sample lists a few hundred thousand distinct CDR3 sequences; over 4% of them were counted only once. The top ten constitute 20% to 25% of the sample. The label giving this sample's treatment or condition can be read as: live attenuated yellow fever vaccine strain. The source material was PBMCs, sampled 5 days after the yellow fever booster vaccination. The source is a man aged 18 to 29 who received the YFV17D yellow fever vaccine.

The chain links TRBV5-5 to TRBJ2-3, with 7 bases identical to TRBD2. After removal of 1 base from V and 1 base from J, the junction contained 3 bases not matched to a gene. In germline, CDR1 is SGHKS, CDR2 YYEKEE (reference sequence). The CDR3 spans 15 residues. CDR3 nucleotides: TGTGCCAGCAGCTTGCCTAGCGGTGGCACAGATACGCAGTATTTT. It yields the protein CASSLPSGGTDTQYF.

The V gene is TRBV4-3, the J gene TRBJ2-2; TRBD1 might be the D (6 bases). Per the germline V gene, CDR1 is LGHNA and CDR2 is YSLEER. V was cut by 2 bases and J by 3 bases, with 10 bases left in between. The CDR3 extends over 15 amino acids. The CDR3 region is CASSQWAGDTGELFF. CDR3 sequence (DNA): TGCGCCAGCAGCCAATGGGCAGGGGACACCGGGGAGCTGTTTTTT.

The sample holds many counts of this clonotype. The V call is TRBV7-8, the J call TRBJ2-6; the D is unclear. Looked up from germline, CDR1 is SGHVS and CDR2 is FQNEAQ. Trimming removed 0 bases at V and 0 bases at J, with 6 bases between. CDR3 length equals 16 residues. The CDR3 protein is CASSLATYSGANVLTF. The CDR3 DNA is TGTGCCAGCAGCTTAGCAACCTACTCTGGGGCCAACGTCCTGACTTTC.

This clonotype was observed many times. The CDR3 DNA is TGCAGTGCTAGACTCCAGGGCCAAGAGACCCAGTACTTC. Translating gives CSARLQGQETQYF. The rearrangement joins TRBV20-1 to TRBJ2-5, with D perhaps matching TRBD1 (5 bases). Trimming shortened V by 2 bases and J by 1 base, and 8 bases separated the two germline ends. The CDR3 sequence is 13 residues long. Germline CDR1 DFQATT, CDR2 SNEGSKA (reference sequence).

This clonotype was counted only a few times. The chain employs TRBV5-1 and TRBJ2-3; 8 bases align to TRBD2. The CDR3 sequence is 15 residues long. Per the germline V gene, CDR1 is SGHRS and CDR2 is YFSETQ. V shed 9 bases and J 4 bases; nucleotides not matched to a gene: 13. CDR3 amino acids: CATRRLPGGADTQYF. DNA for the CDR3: TGCGCCACCCGCCGGCTTCCCGGGGGGGCAGATACGCAGTATTTT.

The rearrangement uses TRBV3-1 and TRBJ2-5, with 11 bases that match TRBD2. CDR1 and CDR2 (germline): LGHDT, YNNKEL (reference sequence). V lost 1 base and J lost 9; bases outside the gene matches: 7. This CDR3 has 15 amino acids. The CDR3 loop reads CASSQVTSGTFAQYF. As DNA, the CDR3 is TGTGCCAGCAGCCAAGTGACTAGCGGGACCTTCGCCCAGTACTTC.

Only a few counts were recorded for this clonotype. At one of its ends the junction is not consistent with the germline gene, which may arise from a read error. The CDR3 DNA reads TGTGCTAGCAGCTTAAATCGGGGGTCGGAGACCCAGTACTTC. Translated: CASSLNRGSETQYF. The V gene is TRBV7-7, the J gene TRBJ2-5, with D possibly being TRBD2 (6 bases). The CDR3 runs 14 residues. From germline, CDR1 is SSHAT and CDR2 FNYEAQ (reference sequence).

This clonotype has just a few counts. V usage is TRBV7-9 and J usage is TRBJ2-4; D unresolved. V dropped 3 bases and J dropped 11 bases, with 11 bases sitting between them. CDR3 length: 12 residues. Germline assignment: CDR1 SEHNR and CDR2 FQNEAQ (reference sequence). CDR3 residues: CASSLGHGLQYF. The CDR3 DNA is TGTGCCAGCAGCTTGGGCCACGGGCTTCAGTACTTC.

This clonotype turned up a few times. This CDR3 reads CSAFRRDAGTYNEQFF. The CDR3 DNA reads TGCAGTGCTTTCCGGCGGGATGCGGGGACATACAATGAGCAGTTCTTC. The chain links TRBV20-1 to TRBJ2-1; either TRBD1 or TRBD2 may supply D (6 bases each). Germline CDR1 reads DFQATT; CDR2 reads SNEGSKA (reference sequence). This CDR3 has 16 amino acids. The V end was cut by 5 bases, the J end by 4 bases, with 21 bases between.

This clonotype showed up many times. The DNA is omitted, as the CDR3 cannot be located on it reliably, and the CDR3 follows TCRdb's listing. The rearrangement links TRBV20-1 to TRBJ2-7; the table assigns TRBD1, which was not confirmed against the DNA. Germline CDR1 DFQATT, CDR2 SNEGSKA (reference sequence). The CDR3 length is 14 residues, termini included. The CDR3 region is CSTSGGQGAYEQYF.

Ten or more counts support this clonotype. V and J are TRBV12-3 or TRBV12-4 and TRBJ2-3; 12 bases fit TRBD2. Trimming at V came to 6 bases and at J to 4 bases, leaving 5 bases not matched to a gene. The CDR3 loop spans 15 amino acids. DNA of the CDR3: TGTGCCAGCAGCCTTCGGACTAGCGGGGCAGATACGCAGTATTTT. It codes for CASSLRTSGADTQYF.

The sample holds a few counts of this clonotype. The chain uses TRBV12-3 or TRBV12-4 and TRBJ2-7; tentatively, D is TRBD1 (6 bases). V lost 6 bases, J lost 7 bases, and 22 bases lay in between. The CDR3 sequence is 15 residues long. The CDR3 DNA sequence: TGTGCCAGCAGCGCTCCGGACCGAACAGGGATTGAGCAGTACTTC. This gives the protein CASSAPDRTGIEQYF.

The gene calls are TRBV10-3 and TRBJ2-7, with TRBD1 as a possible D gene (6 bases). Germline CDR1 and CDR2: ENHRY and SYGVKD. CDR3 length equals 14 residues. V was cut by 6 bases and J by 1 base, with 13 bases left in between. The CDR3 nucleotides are TGTGCCATCAGCTCCCAGGACAGATCCTACGAGCAGTACGTC. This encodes CAISSQDRSYEQYV.

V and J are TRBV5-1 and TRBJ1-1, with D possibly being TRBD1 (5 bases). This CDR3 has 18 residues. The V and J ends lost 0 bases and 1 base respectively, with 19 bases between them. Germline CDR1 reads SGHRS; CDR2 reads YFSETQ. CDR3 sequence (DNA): TGCGCCAGCAGCTTGGGGGACCTGCTCGGGGTCGGGAACACTGAAGCTTTCTTT. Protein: CASSLGDLLGVGNTEAFF. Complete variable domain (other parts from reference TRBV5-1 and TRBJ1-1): KAGVTQTPRYLIKTRGQQVTLSCSPISGHRSVSWYQQTPGQGLQFLFEYFSETQRNKGNFPGRFSGRQFSNSRSEMNVSTLELGDSALYLCASSLGDLLGVGNTEAFFGQGTRLTVV.

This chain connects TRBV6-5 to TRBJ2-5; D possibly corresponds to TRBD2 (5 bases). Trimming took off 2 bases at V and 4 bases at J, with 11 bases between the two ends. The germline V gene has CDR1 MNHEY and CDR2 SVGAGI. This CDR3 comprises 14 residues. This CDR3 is CASSYGGLGETQYF. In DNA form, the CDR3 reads TGTGCCAGCAGTTACGGAGGATTGGGAGAGACCCAGTACTTC.

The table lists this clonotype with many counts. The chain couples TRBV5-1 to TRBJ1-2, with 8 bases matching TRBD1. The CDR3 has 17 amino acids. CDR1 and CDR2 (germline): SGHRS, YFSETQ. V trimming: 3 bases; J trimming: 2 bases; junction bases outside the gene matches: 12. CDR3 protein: CASSSGGTGTINYGYTF. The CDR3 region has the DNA TGCGCCAGCAGCTCCGGGGGGACAGGAACAATCAACTATGGCTACACCTTC.

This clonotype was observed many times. The DNA for the CDR3 is TGTGCCAGCAGCCAAGACGACGGGGGGCTTCGGGATGAGCAGTTCTTC. Protein sequence: CASSQDDGGLRDEQFF. The chain combines TRBV3-1 with TRBJ2-1; a weak D match, TRBD2 (7 bases). With 0 bases removed from V and 8 bases from J, the gap between germline ends came to 17 bases. Germline CDR1 LGHDT, CDR2 YNNKEL (reference sequence). This CDR3 contains 16 residues.

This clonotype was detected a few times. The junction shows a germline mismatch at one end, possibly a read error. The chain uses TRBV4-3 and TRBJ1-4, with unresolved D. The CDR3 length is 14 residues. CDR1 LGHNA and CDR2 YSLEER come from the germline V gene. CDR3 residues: CASSQGSAGEKLFF. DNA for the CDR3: TGCGCCAGCAGCCAGGGTTCGGCTGGTGAAAAGCTGTTTTTT.

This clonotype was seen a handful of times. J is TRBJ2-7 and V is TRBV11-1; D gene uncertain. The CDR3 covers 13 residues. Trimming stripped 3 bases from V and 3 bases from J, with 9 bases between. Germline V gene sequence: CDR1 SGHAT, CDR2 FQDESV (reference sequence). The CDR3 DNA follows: TGTGCCAGCAGCTTTTCCCGCTACTACGAGCAGTACTTC. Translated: CASSFSRYYEQYF.

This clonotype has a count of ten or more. The CDR3 here is CATHNDRGRSKNIQYF. The CDR3 coding sequence is TGCGCCACCCACAATGACAGGGGCAGATCCAAAAACATTCAGTACTTC. The rearrangement uses TRBV4-3 and TRBJ2-4; 8 bases map to TRBD1. Germline V lookup: CDR1 LGHNA, CDR2 YSLEER. With V trimmed by 10 bases and J by 2 bases, 13 bases remained unmatched. This CDR3 comprises 16 residues.

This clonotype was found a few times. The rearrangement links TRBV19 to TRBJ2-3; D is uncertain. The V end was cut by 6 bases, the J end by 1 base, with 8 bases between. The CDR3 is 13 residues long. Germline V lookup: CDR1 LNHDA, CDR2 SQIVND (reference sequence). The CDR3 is CASRMTRTDTQYF. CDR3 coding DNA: TGTGCCAGTAGGATGACTCGCACAGATACGCAGTATTTT.

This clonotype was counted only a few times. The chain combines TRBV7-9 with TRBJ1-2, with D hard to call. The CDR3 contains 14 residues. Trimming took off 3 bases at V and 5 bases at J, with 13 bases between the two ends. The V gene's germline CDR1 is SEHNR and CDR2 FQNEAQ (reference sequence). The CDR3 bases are TGTGCCAGCAGCTTCGGTGGCAGCCTGTATGGCTACACCTTC. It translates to CASSFGGSLYGYTF. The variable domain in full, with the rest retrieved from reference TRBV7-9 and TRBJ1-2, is DTGVSQNPRHKITKRGQNVTFRCDPISEHNRLYWYRQTLGQGPEFLTYFQNEAQLEKSRLLSDRFSAERPKGSFSTLEIQRTEQGDSAMYLCASSFGGSLYGYTFGSGTRLTVV.

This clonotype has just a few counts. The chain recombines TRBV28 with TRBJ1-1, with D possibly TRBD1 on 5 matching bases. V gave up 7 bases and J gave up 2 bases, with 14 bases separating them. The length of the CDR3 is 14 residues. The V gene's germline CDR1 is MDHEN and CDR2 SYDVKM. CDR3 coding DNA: TGTGCCAGCAACCGCCCGGGACTCAACACTGAAGCTTTCTTT. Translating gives CASNRPGLNTEAFF.

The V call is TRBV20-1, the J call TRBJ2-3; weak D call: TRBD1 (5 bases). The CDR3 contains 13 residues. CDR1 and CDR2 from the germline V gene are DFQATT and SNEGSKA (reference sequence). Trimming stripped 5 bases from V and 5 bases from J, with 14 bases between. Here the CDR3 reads CSAPLQGGDTQYF. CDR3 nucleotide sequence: TGCAGTGCTCCACTTCAGGGCGGAGATACGCAGTATTTT.

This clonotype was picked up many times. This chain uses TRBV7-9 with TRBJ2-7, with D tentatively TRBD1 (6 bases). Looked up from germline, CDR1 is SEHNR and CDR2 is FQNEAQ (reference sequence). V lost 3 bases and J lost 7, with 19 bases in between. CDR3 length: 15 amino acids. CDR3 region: CASSLNPGQLSEQYF. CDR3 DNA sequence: TGTGCCAGCAGCTTGAATCCTGGACAGCTGTCGGAGCAGTACTTC.

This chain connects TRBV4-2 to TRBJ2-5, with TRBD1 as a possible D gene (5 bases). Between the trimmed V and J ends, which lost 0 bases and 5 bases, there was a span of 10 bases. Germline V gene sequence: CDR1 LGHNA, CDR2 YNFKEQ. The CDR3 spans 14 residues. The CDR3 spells CASSQEQAGETQYF. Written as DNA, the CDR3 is TGTGCCAGCAGCCAAGAACAGGCTGGGGAGACCCAGTACTTC.

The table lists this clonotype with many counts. The CDR3 DNA sequence: TGCGCCAGCGCCGACAGGGCCAACACCGGGGAGCTGTTTTTT. Its translation: CASADRANTGELFF. The gene calls are TRBV4-3 and TRBJ2-2; 7 bases line up with TRBD1. The CDR3 has 14 residues. From germline, CDR1 is LGHNA and CDR2 YSLEER. V lost 8 bases, J lost 2 bases, and 5 bases stayed unmatched.

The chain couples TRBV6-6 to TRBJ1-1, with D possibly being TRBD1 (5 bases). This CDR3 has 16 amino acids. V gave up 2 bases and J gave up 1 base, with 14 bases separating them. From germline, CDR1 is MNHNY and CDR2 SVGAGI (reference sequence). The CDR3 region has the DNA TGTGCCAGCAGTTACCGTCCGGGGCCTGGGAACACTGAAGCTTTCTTT. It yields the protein CASSYRPGPGNTEAFF.

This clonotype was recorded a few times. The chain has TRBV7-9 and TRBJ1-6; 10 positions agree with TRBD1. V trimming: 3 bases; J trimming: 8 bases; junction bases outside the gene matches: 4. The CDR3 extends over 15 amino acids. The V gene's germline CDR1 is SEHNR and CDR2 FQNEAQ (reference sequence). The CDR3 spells CASSFMGTGDSPLHF. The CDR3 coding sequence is TGTGCCAGCAGCTTTATGGGGACAGGGGATTCACCCCTCCACTTT.

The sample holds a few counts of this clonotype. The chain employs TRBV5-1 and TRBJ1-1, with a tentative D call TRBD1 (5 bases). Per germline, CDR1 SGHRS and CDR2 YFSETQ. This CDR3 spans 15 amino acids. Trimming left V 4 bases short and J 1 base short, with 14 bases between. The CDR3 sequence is CASSRTWGTNTEAFF. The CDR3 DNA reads TGCGCCAGCAGCAGGACCTGGGGGACGAACACTGAAGCTTTCTTT.

CDR3 sequence: CASSPRGGRDNEQFF. DNA of the CDR3: TGTGCCAGCAGCCCCCGGGGGGGCCGGGACAATGAGCAGTTCTTC. The rearrangement links TRBV13 to TRBJ2-1; the match to TRBD2 covers 8 bases. Germline V CDR1 and CDR2: PRHDT, FYEKMQ (reference sequence). V dropped 5 bases and J dropped 5; count of bases not matched to a gene: 8. The CDR3 covers 15 residues.

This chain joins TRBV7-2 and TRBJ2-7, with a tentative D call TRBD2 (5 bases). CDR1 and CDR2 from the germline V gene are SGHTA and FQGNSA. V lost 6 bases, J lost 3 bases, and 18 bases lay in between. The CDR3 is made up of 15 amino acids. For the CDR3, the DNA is TGTGCCAGCAGTGACCAGTCCGGGGAGCACTACGAGCAGTACTTC. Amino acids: CASSDQSGEHYEQYF.